Listed below are T cell receptor beta chains from one sample, sequenced in a study of beta chain features in type 1 diabetes. Here immunoSEQ multiplex PCR was the method, and the copy in TCRdb shows in-frame clones only, minus some. The sample has about 170,000 clones; roughly 7.1% are singletons. The specimen sequenced was central memory CD4+ T cells from blood. These receptors all stem from a woman aged 40-49 years with type 1 diabetes. The CDR3 runs from the conserved cysteine through the conserved F or W. Fields, in order: clone size, V gene, J gene, D gene, CDR3 protein, CDR3 DNA. A D gene is named only where the DNA matches it firmly. For some rows the clone size is stated as once, few or many, or as a class when expanded; others skip it.

clone size: .
V gene: TRBV6-6
J gene: TRBJ1-2
D gene: TRBD1
CDR3 protein: CASTHSGTGGGYTF
CDR3 DNA: TGTGCCAGCACCCATTCCGGGACAGGTGGTGGCTACACCTTC

clone size: .
V gene: TRBV18
J gene: TRBJ2-1
D gene: TRBD2
CDR3 protein: CASSPGTSGPHSYNEQFF
CDR3 DNA: TGTGCCAGCTCACCAGGGACTAGCGGGCCCCACTCCTACAATGAGCAGTTCTTC

clone size: .
V gene: TRBV28
J gene: TRBJ2-3
D gene: TRBD2
CDR3 protein: CASSTSSSGNTDTQYF
CDR3 DNA: TGTGCCAGCAGTACGAGTAGTAGCGGGAACACAGATACGCAGTATTTT

clone size: few
V gene: TRBV7-3
J gene: TRBJ2-1
D gene: .
CDR3 protein: CASSSPRYNEQFF
CDR3 DNA: TGTGCCAGCAGCTCTCCGAGGTACAATGAGCAGTTCTTC

clone size: few
V gene: TRBV9
J gene: TRBJ2-7
D gene: TRBD1
CDR3 protein: CASSVGRGTGAFSEQYF
CDR3 DNA: TGTGCCAGCAGCGTAGGGCGGGGGACAGGGGCTTTCTCCGAGCAGTACTTC

clone size: .
V gene: TRBV18
J gene: TRBJ1-1
D gene: TRBD1
CDR3 protein: CASSADRGTEAFF
CDR3 DNA: TGTGCCAGCTCCGCGGACAGGGGAACTGAAGCTTTCTTT

clone size: few
V gene: TRBV5-5
J gene: TRBJ2-1
D gene: TRBD2
CDR3 protein: CASSLEARLANEQFF
CDR3 DNA: TGTGCCAGCAGCTTGGAAGCGAGACTAGCAAATGAGCAGTTCTTC

clone size: .
V gene: TRBV4-2
J gene: TRBJ1-1
D gene: .
CDR3 protein: CASSPVGLAEAFF
CDR3 DNA: TGTGCCAGCAGCCCAGTTGGTCTCGCTGAAGCTTTCTTT

clone size: few
V gene: TRBV4-1
J gene: TRBJ2-2
D gene: TRBD2
CDR3 protein: CASSRLAGTGELFF
CDR3 DNA: TGCGCCAGCAGTCGGCTAGCGGGAACCGGGGAGCTGTTTTTT

clone size: few
V gene: TRBV28
J gene: TRBJ1-1
D gene: .
CDR3 protein: CASSLEAAEAFF
CDR3 DNA: TGTGCCAGCAGTTTGGAGGCCGCTGAAGCTTTCTTT

clone size: .
V gene: TRBV30
J gene: TRBJ2-1
D gene: TRBD2
CDR3 protein: CACSSGGYNEQFF
CDR3 DNA: TGTGCCTGCTCTAGCGGGGGCTACAATGAGCAGTTCTTC

clone size: .
V gene: TRBV6-6
J gene: TRBJ2-5
D gene: .
CDR3 protein: CASSYFNRETQYF
CDR3 DNA: TGTGCCAGCAGTTACTTCAACAGGGAGACCCAGTACTTC

clone size: few
V gene: TRBV19
J gene: TRBJ2-2
D gene: .
CDR3 protein: CATHSGTNTGELFF
CDR3 DNA: TGTGCCACTCACAGCGGAACTAACACCGGGGAGCTGTTTTTT

clone size: few
V gene: TRBV6-6
J gene: TRBJ1-1
D gene: .
CDR3 protein: CASSPRQVNTEAFF
CDR3 DNA: TGTGCCAGCAGCCCTCGACAGGTGAACACTGAAGCTTTCTTT

clone size: .
V gene: TRBV7-2
J gene: TRBJ1-5
D gene: .
CDR3 protein: CASSLRGPQPQHF
CDR3 DNA: TGTGCCAGCAGCCTCAGGGGCCCTCAGCCCCAGCATTTT

clone size: many
V gene: TRBV19
J gene: TRBJ1-2
D gene: .
CDR3 protein: CASSPTAGDYGYTF
CDR3 DNA: TGTGCCAGTAGCCCGACCGCGGGAGACTATGGCTACACCTTC

clone size: .
V gene: TRBV13
J gene: TRBJ1-1
D gene: TRBD1
CDR3 protein: CASSYWDRSGGMNTEAFF
CDR3 DNA: TGTGCCAGCAGCTATTGGGACAGGAGCGGAGGCATGAACACTGAAGCTTTCTTT